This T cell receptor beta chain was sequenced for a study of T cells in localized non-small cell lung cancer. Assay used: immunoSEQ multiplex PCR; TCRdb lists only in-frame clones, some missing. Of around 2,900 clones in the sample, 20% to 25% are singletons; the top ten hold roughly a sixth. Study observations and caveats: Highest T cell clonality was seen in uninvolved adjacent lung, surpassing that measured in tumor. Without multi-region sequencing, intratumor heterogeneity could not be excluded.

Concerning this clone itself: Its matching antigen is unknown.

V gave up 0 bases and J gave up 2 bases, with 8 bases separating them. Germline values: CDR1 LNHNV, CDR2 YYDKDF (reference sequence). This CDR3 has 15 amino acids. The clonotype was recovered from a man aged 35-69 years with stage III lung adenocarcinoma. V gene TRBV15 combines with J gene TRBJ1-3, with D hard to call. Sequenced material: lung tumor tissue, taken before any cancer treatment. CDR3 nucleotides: TGTGCCACCAGCAGAGATTCAAGACCTGGAAACACCATATATTTT. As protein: CATSRDSRPGNTIYF.